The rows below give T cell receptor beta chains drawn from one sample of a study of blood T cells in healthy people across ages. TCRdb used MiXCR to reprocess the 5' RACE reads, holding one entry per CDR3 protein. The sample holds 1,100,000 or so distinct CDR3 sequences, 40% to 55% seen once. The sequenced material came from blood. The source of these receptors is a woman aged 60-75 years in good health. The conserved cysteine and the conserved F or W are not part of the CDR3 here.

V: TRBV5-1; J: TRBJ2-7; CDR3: ASSLTGTVTYEQY
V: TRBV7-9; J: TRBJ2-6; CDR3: ASSPPTLLSGANVLT
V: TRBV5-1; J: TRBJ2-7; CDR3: ASSLFPTYEQY
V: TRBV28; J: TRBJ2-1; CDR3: ASTSDVYNEQF
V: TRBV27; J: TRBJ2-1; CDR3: ASSPTRLAGGYNEQF
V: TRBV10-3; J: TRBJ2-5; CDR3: AITSAFGATQY
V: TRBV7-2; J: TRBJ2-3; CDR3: ASSFLLAGGSDTQY
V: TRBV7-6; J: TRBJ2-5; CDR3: ASSKDRRLGLQETQY
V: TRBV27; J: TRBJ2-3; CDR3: ASSRRGWGSTDTQY
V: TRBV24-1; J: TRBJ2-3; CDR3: ATSDPSGYTDTQY
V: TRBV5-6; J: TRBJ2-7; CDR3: ASSVVQTIYEQY
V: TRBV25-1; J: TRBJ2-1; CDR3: ASNEGLAEQF
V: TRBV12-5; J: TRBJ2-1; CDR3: ASRTRGGEQF
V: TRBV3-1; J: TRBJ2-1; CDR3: ASSQGTGPNEQF
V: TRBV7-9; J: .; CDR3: ASSLARTTYEQY
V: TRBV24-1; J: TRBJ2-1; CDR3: ATSDSTGTSSRNEQF
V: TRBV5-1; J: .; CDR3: ASSGTSGRSAEQY
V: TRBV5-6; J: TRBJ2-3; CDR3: ASSWGAGNGRY
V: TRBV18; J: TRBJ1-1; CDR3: ASSPPDRVYTEAF
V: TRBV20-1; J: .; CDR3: SALGSNRGPYNEQY
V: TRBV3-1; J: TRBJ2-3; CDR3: ASSQLAGELTDTQY
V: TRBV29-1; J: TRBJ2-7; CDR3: NVVDRGSYEQY
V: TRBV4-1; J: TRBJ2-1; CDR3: ATNFPRQRDAYNEQF
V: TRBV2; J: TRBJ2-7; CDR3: ASRVDSYEQY
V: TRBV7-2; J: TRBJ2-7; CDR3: ASNVGIFPVNEQY
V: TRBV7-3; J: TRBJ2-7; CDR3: ASSPTRIGRTSEQY
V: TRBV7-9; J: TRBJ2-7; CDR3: ASSLVGQPSYEQY
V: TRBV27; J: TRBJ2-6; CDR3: ASSFVGDGNSGTNVLT
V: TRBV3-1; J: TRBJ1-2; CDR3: ASSHGTGWANYGYT
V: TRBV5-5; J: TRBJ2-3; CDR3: ASSLGLSTDAQY
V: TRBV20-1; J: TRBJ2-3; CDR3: SARGCEGAGDTQY
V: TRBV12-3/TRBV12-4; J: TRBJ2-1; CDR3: ASSFRASGSAEQF
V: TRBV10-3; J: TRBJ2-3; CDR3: AISVTGVGDTQY
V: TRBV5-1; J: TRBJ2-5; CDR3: ASSLGQARQY
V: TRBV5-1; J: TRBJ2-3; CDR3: ASRLQGAADTQY
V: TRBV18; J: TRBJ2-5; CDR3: ASSPGGTGEETQY
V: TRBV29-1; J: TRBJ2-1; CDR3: SVTQSPSYNEQF
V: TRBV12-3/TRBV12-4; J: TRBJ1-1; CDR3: ASSLEKGFAEAF
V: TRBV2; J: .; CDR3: ASSEEWYEQY
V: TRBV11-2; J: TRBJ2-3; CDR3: ASSIAFSTDTQY
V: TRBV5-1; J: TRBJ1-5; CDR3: ASSPTGVKNQPQH